This TCR beta chain was retrieved from a study of cytomegalovirus exposure and HLA in healthy donors. CDR1 SGDLS and CDR2 YYNGEE come from the germline V gene. The CDR3 totals 16 residues. V was trimmed by 4 bases and J by 0 bases, leaving 13 bases between them. Researchers ran the PCR with 60 Vbeta and 13 Jbeta primers. Produced via immunoSEQ multiplex PCR; TCRdb's table is partial and in-frame only. The sample records roughly 67,000 clones, roughly 73% being singletons. The source material was PBMCs. This chain links TRBV9 with TRBJ2-2; tentative D call: TRBD1 (5 bases). The TCR sequence derives from a man between 35 and 55 years old in good health and CMV-seronegative. CDR3 residues: CASSRWGGPNTGELFF. Written as DNA, the CDR3 is TGTGCCAGCAGCCGTTGGGGCGGTCCGAACACCGGGGAGCTGTTTTTT.